These T cell receptor beta chains were read from a single sample in a study of T cell changes during pregnancy in multiple sclerosis. Sequenced by immunoSEQ multiplex PCR; TCRdb stores in-frame clones only, minus some. The repertoire holds about 57,000 clones, 90% seen once, with around 2.1% in the top ten. Specimen: peripheral blood, collected in the first trimester of pregnancy. The receptors were sampled from a female donor in good health, enrolled as a control in a pregnancy study. The CDR3 runs from the conserved cysteine through the conserved F or W. A D gene is named only where the DNA matches it firmly. Clone size is stated in some rows and not others, as once, few, many or a class when expanded.

v_gene	j_gene	abundance	d_gene	CDR3aa	CDR3nt
TRBV7-2	TRBJ1-3	once	-	CASSNGPRRAGNTIYF	TGTGCCAGCAGCAATGGGCCCCGAAGGGCGGGGAACACCATATATTTT
TRBV4-1	TRBJ2-7	-	TRBD2	CASSQVRLAGAYEQYF	TGCGCCAGCAGCCAAGTTAGACTAGCGGGGGCCTACGAGCAGTACTTC
TRBV5-5	TRBJ2-2	-	-	CASSPLRRTTTGELFF	TGTGCCAGCAGCCCCCTCCGGAGGACCACCACCGGGGAGCTGTTTTTT
TRBV28	TRBJ1-1	-	-	CASSSPTGDPAEAFF	TGTGCCAGCAGTTCCCCCACGGGAGACCCCGCTGAAGCTTTCTTT
TRBV7-8	TRBJ2-3	-	-	CASGPGGDTQYF	TGTGCCAGCGGTCCCGGAGGAGATACGCAGTATTTT
TRBV2	TRBJ1-1	once	TRBD1	CASSGQGMGTEAFF	TGTGCCAGCAGTGGACAGGGTATGGGCACTGAAGCTTTCTTT
TRBV11-2	TRBJ2-2	-	-	CASSFQTGELFF	TGTGCCAGCAGCTTTCAAACCGGGGAGCTGTTTTTT
TRBV11-2	TRBJ2-1	-	TRBD2	CASSLEMGGRSEQFF	TGTGCCAGCAGCTTAGAAATGGGGGGGAGAAGCGAGCAGTTCTTC
TRBV28	TRBJ1-1	-	-	CATRRTANTEAFF	TGTGCCACCAGAAGGACAGCGAACACTGAAGCTTTCTTT
TRBV5-1	TRBJ1-2	once	TRBD1	CASSPRTGVAGYTF	TGCGCCAGCAGCCCGCGGACAGGGGTGGCAGGCTACACCTTC